These 11 T cell receptor beta chains came from one sample sequenced in a study of blood T cell repertoires in COVID-19 (dated by TCRdb to about 2020). Receptor amplification or capture employed the immunoSEQ multiplex PCR assay. Not all clones reach the TCRdb copy of this immuneACCESS table, which keeps in-frame sequences only. Checked studies attribute under half of the gap to unresolved V genes and leave the rest unexplained. A total of about 87,000 clones appear in this sample, around 84% of them only once. Roughly 5.1% of the sample comes from the top ten. Sequencing was done on a sample of peripheral blood. Every receptor here comes from a man aged 40-49 years with acute or convalescent COVID-19.

This clone has only a few counts. The chain is built from TRBV3-1 (or the pseudogene TRBV3-2) and TRBJ2-7, with 14 positions matching TRBD2. Germline CDR1 reads LGHDT; CDR2 reads YNNKEL (reference sequence). The trim removed 4 bases at V and 3 bases at J, leaving 5 bases unmatched. This CDR3 has 16 amino acids. The CDR3 DNA is TGTGCCAGCAGCCTCTTGACTAGCGGGAGGGTCTACGAGCAGTACTTC. This codes for CASSLLTSGRVYEQYF.

The rearrangement joins TRBV7-9 to TRBJ2-5; D is possibly TRBD1 (7 bases). The V end was cut by 5 bases, the J end by 1 base, with 17 bases between. This CDR3 has 16 residues. Germline V gives CDR1 SEHNR, CDR2 FQNEAQ (reference sequence). The CDR3 loop is CASSLAGQMTQETQYF. The CDR3 DNA follows: TGTGCCAGCAGCCTTGCGGGACAGATGACCCAAGAGACCCAGTACTTC.

CDR3 region: CASSEGGQETQYF. The CDR3 DNA is TGTGCCAGCAGTGAGGGTGGGCAGGAGACCCAGTACTTC. The rearrangement joins TRBV25-1 to TRBJ2-5; D not resolved. Trimming left V 3 bases short and J 5 bases short, with 10 bases between. Germline values: CDR1 MGHDK, CDR2 SYGVNS. This CDR3 contains 13 residues.

For the CDR3, the DNA is TGTGCCAGCAGTGATCGACGGGGGAGGACTGAAGCTTTCTTT. Translating gives CASSDRRGRTEAFF. This sequence joins TRBV14 and TRBJ1-1; tentative D call: TRBD1 (5 bases). Germline values: CDR1 SGHDN, CDR2 FVKESK. Trimming took 6 bases from V and 5 from J, leaving 16 bases between them. The length of the CDR3 is 14 residues.

The J gene is TRBJ1-3, the V gene TRBV6-5; a possible D gene is TRBD1 (6 bases). The CDR3 consists of 13 residues. The germline CDR1 and CDR2 sequences are MNHEY and SVGAGI. With 7 bases removed from V and 4 bases from J, the gap between germline ends came to 11 bases. CDR3: CASKKGQGNTIYF. CDR3 coding DNA: TGTGCCAGCAAGAAGGGACAAGGAAACACCATATATTTT.

This chain links TRBV6-5 with TRBJ2-5; tentative D call: TRBD1 (6 bases). Trimming removed 8 bases from V and 4 bases from J, with 14 bases in between. CDR1 is MNHEY and CDR2 is SVGAGI in the germline V gene. This CDR3 is 13 amino acids long. The CDR3 loop is CASGGQTGETQYF. In DNA form, the CDR3 reads TGTGCCAGCGGAGGACAGACAGGAGAGACCCAGTACTTC.

This clone appeared once. V and J are TRBV6-1 and TRBJ2-5, with D hard to call. V dropped 0 bases and J dropped 5 bases, with 13 bases sitting between them. Germline V lookup: CDR1 MNHNS, CDR2 SASEGT. The length of the CDR3 is 15 residues. The CDR3 loop is CASSEAPSYYETQYF. The DNA of the CDR3 is TGTGCCAGCAGTGAAGCGCCTAGTTACTACGAGACCCAGTACTTC.

This clone was recorded a few times. This chain joins TRBV10-3 and TRBJ1-5, with D possibly being TRBD1 (5 bases). Germline V gene lookup returns CDR1 ENHRY and CDR2 SYGVKD. The V and J ends lost 2 bases and 6 bases respectively, with 11 bases between them. The CDR3 is made up of 14 amino acids. The chain's CDR3 is CAISEVEGSQPQHF. CDR3 bases: TGTGCCATCAGTGAGGTGGAGGGGAGTCAGCCCCAGCATTTT.

The chain joins TRBV11-2 to TRBJ2-7; D is possibly TRBD1 (6 bases). Trimming shortened V by 1 base and J by 6 bases, and 13 bases separated the two germline ends. The CDR3 has 14 amino acids. Germline loops: CDR1 SGHAT, CDR2 FQNNGV. CDR3 coding DNA: TGTGCCAGCAGCTTAGGGTACAGGGCAGGCGAGCAGTACTTC. This gives the protein CASSLGYRAGEQYF.

The rearrangement links TRBV19 to TRBJ1-1; TRBD1 matches 8 bases. Germline values: CDR1 LNHDA, CDR2 SQIVND (reference sequence). The CDR3 contains 15 residues. The V segment lost 6 bases and the J segment 0 bases; nucleotides outside the gene matches: 6. The CDR3 loop reads CASRQTGGMNTEAFF. The CDR3 coding sequence is TGTGCCAGTAGGCAAACAGGGGGGATGAACACTGAAGCTTTCTTT.

The chain recombines TRBV19 with TRBJ2-5; 8 bases map to TRBD2. The germline gives CDR1 LNHDA, CDR2 SQIVND (reference sequence). V was pared by 3 bases and J by 5 bases, with 8 bases of the junction left unmatched. The CDR3 covers 15 residues. The CDR3 here is CASSILGGGSETQYF. As DNA, the CDR3 is TGTGCCAGTAGTATTCTCGGCGGGGGGTCGGAGACCCAGTACTTC.